This T cell receptor beta chain was profiled in a study of blood T cell repertoires in COVID-19. The overall study: The study drew acute and convalescent COVID-19 samples from the United States, Italy and Spain. Sample material is recorded as cDNA or gDNA derived from T cells, B-cell-depleted T cells, or PBMCs.

Source study methods: Reference gene primer amplification gave estimated nucleated cell counts. Sequenced by immunoSEQ multiplex PCR; TCRdb stores in-frame clones only, minus some. For V, J and clone size, that table is used; D and trimming come from the DNA. The sample includes approximately 93,000 clones, 85% to 90% of them seen just once. Germline V gene data show CDR1 as MNHEY and CDR2 as SMNVEV (reference sequence). The CDR3 is 13 amino acids. V dropped 5 bases and J dropped 11 bases, with 16 bases sitting between them. The gene calls are TRBV27 and TRBJ2-1; perhaps TRBD1 as D (6 bases). The material sequenced was peripheral blood. This sequence was found in a human donor in a cohort sampled during active COVID-19. The CDR3: CASSLTTDSQQFF. CDR3 nucleotides: TGTGCCAGCAGTCTGACGACGGACAGCCAGCAGTTCTTC.